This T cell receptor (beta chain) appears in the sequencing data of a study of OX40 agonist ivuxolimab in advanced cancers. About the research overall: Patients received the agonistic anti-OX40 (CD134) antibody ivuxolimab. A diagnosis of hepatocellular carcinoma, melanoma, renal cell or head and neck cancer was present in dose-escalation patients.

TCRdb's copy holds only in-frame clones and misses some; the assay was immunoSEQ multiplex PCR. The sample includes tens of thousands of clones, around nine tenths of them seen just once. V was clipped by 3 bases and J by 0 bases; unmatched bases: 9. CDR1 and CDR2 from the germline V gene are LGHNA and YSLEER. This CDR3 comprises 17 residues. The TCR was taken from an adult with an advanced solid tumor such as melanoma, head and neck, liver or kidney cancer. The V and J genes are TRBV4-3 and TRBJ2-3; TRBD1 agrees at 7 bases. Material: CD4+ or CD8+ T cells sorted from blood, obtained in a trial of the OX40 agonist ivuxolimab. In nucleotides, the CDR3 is TGCGCCAGCAGCCAGGAAGGGACAGCCAGTAGCACAGATACGCAGTATTTT. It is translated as CASSQEGTASSTDTQYF.